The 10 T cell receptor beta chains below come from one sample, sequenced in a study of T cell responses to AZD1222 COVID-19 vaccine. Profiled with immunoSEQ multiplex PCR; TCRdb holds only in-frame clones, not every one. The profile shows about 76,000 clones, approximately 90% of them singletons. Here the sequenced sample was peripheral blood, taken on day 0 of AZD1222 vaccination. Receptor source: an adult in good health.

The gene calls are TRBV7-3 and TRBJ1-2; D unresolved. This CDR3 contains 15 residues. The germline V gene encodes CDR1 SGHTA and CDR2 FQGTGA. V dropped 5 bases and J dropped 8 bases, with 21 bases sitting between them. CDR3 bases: TGTGCCAGCAGCCCTACTCCCCAGTACGGCGGCGGCTACACCTTC. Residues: CASSPTPQYGGGYTF.

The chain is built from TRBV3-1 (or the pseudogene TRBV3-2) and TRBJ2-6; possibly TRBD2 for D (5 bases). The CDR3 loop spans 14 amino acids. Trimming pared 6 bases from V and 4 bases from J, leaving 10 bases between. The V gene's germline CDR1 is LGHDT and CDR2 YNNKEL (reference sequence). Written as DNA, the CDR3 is TGTGCCAGCAGTCGGGAAACCGGGGCCAACGTCCTGACTTTC. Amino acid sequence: CASSRETGANVLTF.

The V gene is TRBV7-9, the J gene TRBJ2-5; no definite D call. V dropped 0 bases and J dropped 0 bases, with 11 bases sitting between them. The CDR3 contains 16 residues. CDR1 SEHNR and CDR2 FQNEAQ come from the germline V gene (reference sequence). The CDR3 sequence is CASSLAFQNDQETQYF. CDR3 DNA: TGTGCCAGCAGCTTAGCGTTTCAGAACGACCAAGAGACCCAGTACTTC.

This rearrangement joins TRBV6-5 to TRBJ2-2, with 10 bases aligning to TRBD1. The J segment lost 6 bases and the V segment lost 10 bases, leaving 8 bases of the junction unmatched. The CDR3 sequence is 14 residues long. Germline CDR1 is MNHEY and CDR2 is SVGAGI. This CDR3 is CATTTGGFPGELFF. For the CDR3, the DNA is TGTGCCACCACGACAGGGGGCTTCCCCGGGGAGCTGTTTTTT.

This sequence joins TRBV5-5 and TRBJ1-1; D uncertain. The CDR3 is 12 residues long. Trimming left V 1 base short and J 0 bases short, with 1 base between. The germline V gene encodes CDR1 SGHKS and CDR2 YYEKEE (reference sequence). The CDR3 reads CASSLMNTEAFF. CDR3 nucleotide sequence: TGTGCCAGCAGCTTGATGAACACTGAAGCTTTCTTT.

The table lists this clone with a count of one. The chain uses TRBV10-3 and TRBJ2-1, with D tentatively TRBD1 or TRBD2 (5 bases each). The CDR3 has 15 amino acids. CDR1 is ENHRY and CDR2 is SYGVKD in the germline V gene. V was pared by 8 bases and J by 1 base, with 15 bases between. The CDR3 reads CAIAWDAGSYNEQFF. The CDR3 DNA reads TGTGCCATCGCCTGGGACGCCGGATCCTACAATGAGCAGTTCTTC.

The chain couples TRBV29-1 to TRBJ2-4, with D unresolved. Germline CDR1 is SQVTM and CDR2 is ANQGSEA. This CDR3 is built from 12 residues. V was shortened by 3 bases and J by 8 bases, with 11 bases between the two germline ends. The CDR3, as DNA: TGCAGCGTTGAGGACGGGTTAGACATTCAGTACTTC. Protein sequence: CSVEDGLDIQYF.

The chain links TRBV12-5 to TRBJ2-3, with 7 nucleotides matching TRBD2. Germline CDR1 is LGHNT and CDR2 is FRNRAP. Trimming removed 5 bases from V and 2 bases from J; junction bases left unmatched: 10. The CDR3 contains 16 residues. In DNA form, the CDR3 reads TGTGCTAGTGGTACCCGCGGCAGCGGGGACACAGATACGCAGTATTTT. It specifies CASGTRGSGDTDTQYF.

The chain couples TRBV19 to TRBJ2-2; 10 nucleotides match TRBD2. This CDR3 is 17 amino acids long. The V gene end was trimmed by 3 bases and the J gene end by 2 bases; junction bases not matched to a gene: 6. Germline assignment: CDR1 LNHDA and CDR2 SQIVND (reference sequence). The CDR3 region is CASSMGTSGANTGELFF. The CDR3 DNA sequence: TGTGCCAGTAGTATGGGTACTAGCGGGGCCAACACCGGGGAGCTGTTTTTT.

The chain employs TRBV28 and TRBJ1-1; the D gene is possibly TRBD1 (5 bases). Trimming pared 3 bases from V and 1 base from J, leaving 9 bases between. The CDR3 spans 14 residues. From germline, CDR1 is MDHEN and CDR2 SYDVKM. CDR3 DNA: TGTGCCAGCAGTTTGGGGGGTTCGAACACTGAAGCTTTCTTT. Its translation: CASSLGGSNTEAFF.